This TCR beta chain originates from a study of blood T cell repertoires in COVID-19. Across the study: COVID-19 samples collected from the United States, Italy and Spain covered acute and convalescent phases. The analysed material was cDNA or gDNA that came from T cells, B-cell-depleted T cells, or PBMCs.

As handled by the study authors: Scientists estimated how many nucleated cells there were by amplifying reference gene primers. Assay: immunoSEQ multiplex PCR; the TCRdb copy retains only in-frame clones and omits some. For V, J and clone size, that table is used; D and trimming come from the DNA. The data hold around 120,000 clones, with approximately 87% observed a single time. V gave up 4 bases and J gave up 8 bases, with 11 bases separating them. This CDR3 contains 11 residues. Germline V gene data show CDR1 as GTSNPN and CDR2 as SVGIG (reference sequence). Sequencing was carried out using peripheral blood. This receptor was taken from a man aged 70-80 years who had recovered from COVID-19. This chain links TRBV30 with TRBJ1-2; a weak D match, TRBD1 (6 bases). Here the CDR3 reads CAWNRARGYTF. The CDR3 DNA sequence: TGTGCCTGGAACAGGGCGAGGGGCTACACCTTC.